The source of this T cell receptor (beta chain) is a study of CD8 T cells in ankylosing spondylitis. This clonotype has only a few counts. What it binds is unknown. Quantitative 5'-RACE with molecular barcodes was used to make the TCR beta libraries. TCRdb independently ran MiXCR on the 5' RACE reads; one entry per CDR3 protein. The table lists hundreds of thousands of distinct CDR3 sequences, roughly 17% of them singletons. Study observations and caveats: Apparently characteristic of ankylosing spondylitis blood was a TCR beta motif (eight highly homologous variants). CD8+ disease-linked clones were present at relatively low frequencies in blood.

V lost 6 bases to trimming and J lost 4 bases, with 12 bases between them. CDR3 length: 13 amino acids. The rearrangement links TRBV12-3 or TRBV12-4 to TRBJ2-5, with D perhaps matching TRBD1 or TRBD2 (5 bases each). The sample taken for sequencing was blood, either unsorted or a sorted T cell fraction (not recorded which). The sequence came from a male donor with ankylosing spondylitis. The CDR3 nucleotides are TGTGCCAGCAGGCCAAGTGGGGGAGAGACCCAGTACTTC. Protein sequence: CASRPSGGETQYF.